This TCR beta chain came from a study of shared clonotypes between healthy human individuals. As defined, naive CD8 cells were CD45RO-negative and positively selected for CCR7, with terminally differentiated effector memory CD45RA+ cells excluded. The CDR3 consists of 14 residues. V was shortened by 4 bases and J by 3 bases, with 7 bases between the two germline ends. The V gene's germline CDR1 is MNHEY and CDR2 SMNVEV (reference sequence). Clones were sequenced by immunoSEQ multiplex PCR, and TCRdb holds only the in-frame ones, with some missing. The table records under 2,000,000 clones, about 95% of them present only once.

This sequence was found in a man between 18 and 35 years old in good health. The sequenced sample consisted of naive CD8+ T cells sorted from blood. The rearrangement joins TRBV27 to TRBJ2-6; D is unresolved. The CDR3 DNA reads as TGTGCCAGCAGTTCTAGGTTTGGGGCCAACGTCCTGACTTTC. Translation gives CASSSRFGANVLTF.